The 27 T cell receptor beta chains below all came from one sample that was sequenced in a study of cytomegalovirus exposure and HLA in healthy donors. The PCR ran on 60 Vbeta and 13 Jbeta primers. TCRdb's table, derived via immunoSEQ multiplex PCR, lists solely in-frame clones and lacks some. The table counts more than 100,000 clones; roughly 1.5% lies in the top ten. The sample was PBMCs. The receptor set was obtained from a woman in her thirties or forties in good health and CMV-seronegative.

This chain joins TRBV7-3 and TRBJ2-5; 9 positions match TRBD2. Germline CDR1 and CDR2: SGHTA and FQGTGA. Trimming cost V 4 bases and J 2 bases; bases outside gene matches: 8. The CDR3 runs to 16 residues. CDR3 nucleotide sequence: TGTGCCAGCAGCTCGAACCGCGGGGGGGCGCAAGAGACCCAGTACTTC. Protein product: CASSSNRGGAQETQYF.

The chain uses TRBV19 and TRBJ1-5; maybe TRBD1 (5 bases). V was clipped by 8 bases and J by 1 base, with 21 bases between them. Germline-derived CDR1 and CDR2 are LNHDA and SQIVND (reference sequence). The CDR3 totals 17 residues. Here the CDR3 DNA reads TGTGCCAGTCGCCCTAGAAGAGACAGTTTAAGCAATCAGCCCCAGCATTTT. Protein product: CASRPRRDSLSNQPQHF.

The chain has TRBV6-5 and TRBJ1-2, with TRBD1 matching 9 bases. The CDR3 is 14 amino acids. CDR1 is MNHEY and CDR2 is SVGAGI in the germline V gene. Losses at the gene ends were 2 bases for V and 7 bases for J; bases not matched to a gene: 5. The CDR3: CASSYLGQGGGYTF. For the CDR3, the DNA is TGTGCCAGCAGTTACCTGGGACAGGGCGGTGGCTACACCTTC.

The V gene is TRBV7-2, the J gene TRBJ2-1, with a possible D match to TRBD2 (5 bases). Trimming took off 4 bases at V and 6 bases at J, with 19 bases between the two ends. The CDR3 is made up of 16 amino acids. CDR1 is SGHTA, CDR2 FQGNSA, per germline. This chain's CDR3 is CASSSEASWRSNEQFF. The CDR3 DNA sequence: TGTGCCAGCAGCTCAGAGGCTTCCTGGAGGTCCAATGAGCAGTTCTTC.

The rearrangement uses TRBV29-1 and TRBJ1-4; D is possibly TRBD1 (6 bases). V was pared by 4 bases and J by 8 bases, with 11 bases between. Germline assignment: CDR1 SQVTM and CDR2 ANQGSEA. This CDR3 contains 12 residues. The CDR3 spells CSVGDIGEKLFF. The CDR3 nucleotides read TGCAGCGTTGGGGACATCGGGGAAAAACTGTTTTTT.

The chain carries TRBV5-4 and TRBJ2-5; TRBD2 matches at 10 bases. This CDR3 comprises 15 residues. V shed 4 bases, J shed 6 bases, and the junction held 9 bases outside the gene matches. Germline V CDR1 and CDR2: SGHNT, YYREEE (reference sequence). Written as DNA, the CDR3 is TGTGCCAGCAGCCAATCCGGGACTAGCGTTAAGACCCAGTACTTC. Translating it yields CASSQSGTSVKTQYF.

As regards this clone: At one boundary the junction diverges from the germline segment, which might be a read error. The rearrangement links TRBV7-7 to TRBJ2-5; 10 nucleotides align to TRBD1. The germline V gene has CDR1 SSHAT and CDR2 FNYEAQ (reference sequence). This CDR3 has 15 residues. CDR3 protein: CASSLNRDRGETQYF. In DNA, the CDR3 is TGTGCTAGCAGCTTGAACCGGGACAGGGGAGAGACCCAGTACTTC.

CDR3 region: CASGQPNLYEQYF. In nucleotides, the CDR3 is TGTGCCAGCGGGCAGCCGAACCTCTACGAGCAGTACTTC. V is TRBV28 and J is TRBJ2-7; D ambiguous. This CDR3 region has 13 residues. With 8 bases removed from V and 3 bases from J, the gap between germline ends came to 14 bases. CDR1 and CDR2 from the germline V gene are MDHEN and SYDVKM.

The chain uses TRBV27 and TRBJ2-7; 8 positions match TRBD1. After removal of 5 bases from V and 3 bases from J, the junction contained 15 bases not matched to a gene. Germline V gene data show CDR1 as MNHEY and CDR2 as SMNVEV (reference sequence). This CDR3 has 17 amino acids. The CDR3 spells CASSNSGGRDVVYEQYV. CDR3 sequence (DNA): TGTGCCAGCAGTAACTCAGGGGGCCGGGACGTGGTCTACGAGCAGTACGTC.

The V and J genes are TRBV2 and TRBJ2-2; tentatively, D is TRBD2 (6 bases). This CDR3 has 14 amino acids. Germline loops: CDR1 SNHLY, CDR2 FYNNEI. With 7 bases removed from V and 4 bases from J, the gap between germline ends came to 13 bases. The CDR3 is CASIADYITGELFF. The CDR3 DNA is TGTGCCAGCATCGCGGACTATATCACCGGGGAGCTGTTTTTT. Filled out from reference TRBV2 and TRBJ2-2, the complete variable domain reads EPEVTQTPSHQVTQMGQEVILRCVPISNHLYFYWYRQILGQKVEFLVSFYNNEISEKSEIFDDQFSVERPDGSNFTLKIRSTKLEDSAMYFCASIADYITGELFFGEGSRLTVL.

The V and J genes are TRBV28 and TRBJ1-5, with TRBD1 matching 7 bases. Germline trimming cut 4 bases from V and 0 bases from J; bases unmatched to any gene: 18. Germline-derived CDR1 and CDR2 are MDHEN and SYDVKM. The CDR3 is made up of 20 amino acids. CDR3 sequence (DNA): TGTGCCAGCAGTTCTTGGACAGGCGGCCTACTTTCCTATAGCAATCAGCCCCAGCATTTT. It translates to CASSSWTGGLLSYSNQPQHF.

The rearrangement uses TRBV15 and TRBJ1-1, with 7 positions matching TRBD1. V lost 1 base, J lost 8 bases, and 4 bases stayed unmatched. The CDR3 length is 13 residues. The germline CDR1 and CDR2 sequences are LNHNV and YYDKDF (reference sequence). CDR3 DNA sequence: TGTGCCACCAGCAGAGTACAGGGGTTGGAAGCTTTCTTT. Protein product: CATSRVQGLEAFF.

The gene calls are TRBV27 and TRBJ2-7, with 8 bases matching TRBD1. CDR1 is MNHEY and CDR2 is SMNVEV in the germline V gene (reference sequence). The CDR3 runs to 13 residues. Trimming at V came to 8 bases and at J to 5 bases, leaving 8 bases not matched to a gene. In DNA, the CDR3 is TGTGCCAGCGATTCCAGGGGGCGGAACGAGCAGTACGTC. Translation: CASDSRGRNEQYV.

The J gene is TRBJ2-5, the V gene TRBV28; D ambiguous. Deletions cut 5 bases from V and 5 bases from J, with 12 bases between. The germline V gene has CDR1 MDHEN and CDR2 SYDVKM. The length of the CDR3 is 13 residues. CDR3 DNA sequence: TGTGCCAGCAGTCCCGGGTCAATGGAGACCCAGTACTTC. As protein: CASSPGSMETQYF.

The V call is TRBV7-2, the J call TRBJ1-3; a weak D match, TRBD1 (6 bases). With 1 base removed from V and 1 base from J, the gap between germline ends came to 11 bases. Germline assignment: CDR1 SGHTA and CDR2 FQGNSA. The CDR3 totals 16 residues. The CDR3 DNA sequence: TGTGCCAGCAGCTTAGGCAGGGGCAGGTCTGGAAACACCATATATTTT. This codes for CASSLGRGRSGNTIYF.

This rearrangement joins TRBV11-2 to TRBJ2-2, with TRBD2 identical over 9 bases. The V gene end was trimmed by 7 bases and the J gene end by 2 bases; junction bases not matched to a gene: 5. Germline-derived CDR1 and CDR2 are SGHAT and FQNNGV. The CDR3 has 15 amino acids. The CDR3, as DNA: TGTGCCAGCATCGTAGCGGGGGCTAACACCGGGGAGCTGTTTTTT. This gives the protein CASIVAGANTGELFF.

The chain joins TRBV9 to TRBJ2-1; 8 nucleotides match TRBD1. Germline CDR1 SGDLS, CDR2 YYNGEE. V was pared by 4 bases and J by 0 bases, with 9 bases of the junction left unmatched. The CDR3 consists of 17 residues. CDR3 residues: CASSPRTGTSSYNEQFF. The CDR3 bases are TGTGCCAGCAGCCCCCGGACAGGGACGAGCTCCTACAATGAGCAGTTCTTC. Looking up the rest from reference TRBV9 and TRBJ2-1 gives the full variable domain: DSGVTQTPKHLITATGQRVTLRCSPRSGDLSVYWYQQSLDQGLQFLIQYYNGEERAKGNILERFSAQQFPDLHSELNLSSLELGDSALYFCASSPRTGTSSYNEQFFGPGTRLTVL.

This chain joins TRBV5-1 and TRBJ1-2; maybe TRBD1 (6 bases). Germline V lookup: CDR1 SGHRS, CDR2 YFSETQ. This CDR3 comprises 15 residues. V gave up 3 bases and J gave up 2 bases, with 14 bases separating them. CDR3 sequence reads: CASSSGTSSNYGYTF. The CDR3 DNA reads TGCGCCAGCAGCTCGGGGACATCTTCGAACTATGGCTACACCTTC.

The chain recombines TRBV4-1 with TRBJ2-3; 7 nucleotides align to TRBD2. V gave up 1 base and J gave up 4 bases; unmatched junction bases: 8. Per germline, CDR1 MGHRA and CDR2 YSYEKL. The CDR3 totals 16 residues. The CDR3 DNA reads as TGCGCCAGCAGCCAAGCCCCTAGCGGTCGGCCAGATACGCAGTATTTT. It codes for CASSQAPSGRPDTQYF.

CDR3 sequence (DNA): TGTGCCAGCACTGAGGGAGGAGGAACTAATGAAAAACTGTTTTTT. Translating gives CASTEGGGTNEKLFF. This sequence joins TRBV28 and TRBJ1-4; D remains unclear. CDR3 length equals 15 residues. V was clipped by 7 bases and J by 1 base, with 13 bases between them. CDR1 MDHEN and CDR2 SYDVKM come from the germline V gene. Combining the CDR3 with reference TRBV28 and TRBJ1-4 gives the whole variable domain DVKVTQSSRYLVKRTGEKVFLECVQDMDHENMFWYRQDPGLGLRLIYFSYDVKMKEKGDIPEGYSVSREKKERFSLILESASTNQTSMYLCASTEGGGTNEKLFFGSGTQLSVL.

This chain connects TRBV10-3 to TRBJ2-5; 9 bases map to TRBD1. This CDR3 comprises 14 residues. V lost 6 bases, J lost 3 bases, and 5 bases stayed unmatched. Germline CDR1 is ENHRY and CDR2 is SYGVKD. Written as DNA, the CDR3 is TGTGCCATCAGGCTACAGGGGGCAGAAGAGACCCAGTACTTC. Protein product: CAIRLQGAEETQYF.

This chain connects TRBV5-5 to TRBJ1-2, with 11 bases identical to TRBD1. The CDR3 sequence is 16 residues long. Looked up from germline, CDR1 is SGHKS and CDR2 is YYEKEE (reference sequence). The V gene end was trimmed by 4 bases and the J gene end by 8 bases; junction bases not matched to a gene: 13. CDR3 coding DNA: TGTGCCAGCAGCCCAACTGCCGGGACAGGGGGTAAAGGCTACACCTTC. Its translation: CASSPTAGTGGKGYTF.

CDR3 region: CASSKTSSGGVNEQFF. The CDR3 region has the DNA TGTGCCAGCAGTAAAACCTCTAGCGGGGGGGTCAATGAGCAGTTCTTC. V usage is TRBV6-6 and J usage is TRBJ2-1; TRBD2 aligns across 12 bases. Germline assignment: CDR1 MNHNY and CDR2 SVGAGI (reference sequence). J lost 6 bases, V lost 5 bases, and 8 bases had no gene match. The CDR3 is 16 residues long.

The V gene is TRBV27, the J gene TRBJ1-4; D possibly corresponds to TRBD1 (5 bases). Trimming stripped 0 bases from V and 7 bases from J, with 15 bases between. The CDR3 is made up of 16 amino acids. CDR1 is MNHEY and CDR2 is SMNVEV in the germline V gene (reference sequence). CDR3 amino acids: CASSLSVRQGGEKLFF. CDR3 in DNA: TGTGCCAGCAGTTTATCCGTACGGCAGGGAGGTGAAAAACTGTTTTTT.

The chain has TRBV28 and TRBJ2-7; 7 positions agree with TRBD1. V lost 7 bases, J lost 2 bases, and 5 bases stayed unmatched. The CDR3 is made up of 13 amino acids. The germline V gene encodes CDR1 MDHEN and CDR2 SYDVKM. The CDR3 loop is CASTEGTAYEQYV. DNA for the CDR3: TGTGCCAGCACGGAAGGGACAGCCTACGAGCAGTACGTC.

The chain uses TRBV4-1 and TRBJ1-5, with D perhaps matching TRBD1 (6 bases). Germline CDR1 reads MGHRA; CDR2 reads YSYEKL. The CDR3 spans 16 residues. Trimming cost V 4 bases and J 3 bases, with 16 bases left between them. Written as DNA, the CDR3 is TGCGCCAGCAGCCGCATGTATACAGGGATCAATCAGCCCCAGCATTTT. Amino acids: CASSRMYTGINQPQHF.

V gene TRBV14 combines with J gene TRBJ1-3; possibly TRBD1 for D (6 bases). In germline, CDR1 is SGHDN, CDR2 FVKESK. The CDR3 covers 13 residues. The V and J ends lost 5 bases and 4 bases respectively, with 9 bases between them. CDR3 region: CASSDGQGNTIYF. The CDR3 nucleotides read TGTGCCAGCAGCGACGGACAGGGAAACACCATATATTTT.